The clone carrying this TCR beta chain was detected only a few times. What it binds is unknown. The sample is drawn from a study of blood T cells in healthy people across ages. Broader study findings: Percentage of naive T cells showed a strong correlation with TCR beta diversity.

Then a second PCR, running about 6 to 11 cycles, was carried out with a sample-barcoded 5' primer and a J-beta primer mix. A single record per CDR3 protein comes from TCRdb applying MiXCR to the 5' RACE reads. The table includes 850,000 to 950,000 distinct CDR3 sequences, more than 25% detected once. Germline assignment: CDR1 SGHKS and CDR2 YYEKEE (reference sequence). The CDR3 sequence is 16 residues long. The ends were cut back, 2 bases at V and 0 bases at J, with 14 bases in the middle. Sequencing was performed on blood. The chain couples TRBV5-5 to TRBJ1-2; possible D gene TRBD1, 5 bases. The receptor comes from a woman of 80 years or more in good health. This CDR3 is CASSLRGNLANYGYTF. CDR3 nucleotides: TGTGCCAGCAGCTTAAGGGGAAACCTGGCTAACTATGGCTACACCTTC.